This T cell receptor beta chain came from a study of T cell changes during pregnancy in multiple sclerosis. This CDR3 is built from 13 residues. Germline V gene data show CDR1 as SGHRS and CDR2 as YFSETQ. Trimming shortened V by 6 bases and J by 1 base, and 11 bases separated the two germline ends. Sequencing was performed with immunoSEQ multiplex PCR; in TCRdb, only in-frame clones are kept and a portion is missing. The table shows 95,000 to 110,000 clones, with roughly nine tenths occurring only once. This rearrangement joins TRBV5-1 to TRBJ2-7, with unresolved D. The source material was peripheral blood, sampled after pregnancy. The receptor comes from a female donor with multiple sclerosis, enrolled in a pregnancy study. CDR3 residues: CASTPLPSYEQYF. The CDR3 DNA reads TGCGCCAGCACACCTCTACCGTCCTACGAGCAGTACTTC.